A selection of T cell receptor beta chains follows, all from one sample in a study of CD8+CD57+ T cells in acquired aplastic anemia. MiXCR, run by TCRdb on the reads, gives a single entry per CDR3 protein. The table shows roughly 280,000 distinct CDR3 sequences, with roughly 53% occurring only once. Sequencing used sorted CD4+, CD8+, or CD8+CD57+ T cells (not recorded which) from PBMCs. The receptors come from a human donor with aplastic anemia. CDR3s include the opening cysteine and the closing phenylalanine or tryptophan. The order of the fields is J gene, V gene, clone size, D gene, CDR3 DNA, CDR3 protein. A D gene is named only where the DNA matches it firmly. Size is omitted from some rows. Given values are once, few, many or a class for expanded clones.

j_gene: TRBJ2-7; v_gene: TRBV20-1; abundance: once; d_gene: TRBD2; CDR3nt: TGCAGTGCTAGTAGGCGGGAGGCCCACGAGCAGTACTTC; CDR3aa: CSASRREAHEQYF
j_gene: TRBJ2-7; v_gene: TRBV5-6; abundance: NA; d_gene: NA; CDR3nt: TGTGCCAGCAGCTGGGGGACCCGGCTAGGCTACGAGCAGTACTTC; CDR3aa: CASSWGTRLGYEQYF
j_gene: TRBJ2-7; v_gene: TRBV9; abundance: NA; d_gene: NA; CDR3nt: TGTGCCAGCAGCCAAAGATTGCACAGGGAAAACCAAAACGAGCAGTACTTC; CDR3aa: CASSQRLHRENQNEQYF
j_gene: TRBJ2-2; v_gene: TRBV24-1; abundance: many; d_gene: TRBD2; CDR3nt: TGTGCCACCAGTGACCCAGGACTAGCGGGGGGATTGGCGAACACCGGGGAGCTGTTTTTT; CDR3aa: CATSDPGLAGGLANTGELFF
j_gene: TRBJ2-5; v_gene: TRBV10-3; abundance: once; d_gene: TRBD2; CDR3nt: TGTGCCATCAGTGAGATAGCGGGGGGACAAGAGACCCAGTACTTC; CDR3aa: CAISEIAGGQETQYF
j_gene: TRBJ2-7; v_gene: TRBV2; abundance: few; d_gene: TRBD1; CDR3nt: TGTGCCAGCAGTGTCCGGGACAGAGCCGAGCAGTACTTC; CDR3aa: CASSVRDRAEQYF
j_gene: TRBJ2-7; v_gene: TRBV7-2; abundance: once; d_gene: TRBD2; CDR3nt: TGTGCCAGCAGTCGAACTAGCGGGGGGCCCACCTACGAGCAGTACTTC; CDR3aa: CASSRTSGGPTYEQYF
j_gene: TRBJ2-2; v_gene: TRBV15; abundance: NA; d_gene: NA; CDR3nt: TGTGCCACCAGCAGAGATGTGGGGGCATCCGGGGAGCTGTTTTTT; CDR3aa: CATSRDVGASGELFF
j_gene: TRBJ2-7; v_gene: TRBV4-1; abundance: once; d_gene: TRBD2; CDR3nt: TGCGCCAGCAGCCGGCCTGGCTTGCGGGGGGAGCAGTACTTC; CDR3aa: CASSRPGLRGEQYF
j_gene: TRBJ2-1; v_gene: TRBV29-1; abundance: NA; d_gene: TRBD1; CDR3nt: TGCAGCGTTGAAGGGACGGGACAGGGGTTAGGCTACAATGAGCAGTTCTTC; CDR3aa: CSVEGTGQGLGYNEQFF
j_gene: TRBJ2-4; v_gene: TRBV7-8; abundance: few; d_gene: TRBD1; CDR3nt: TGTGCCAGCAGCGTCGACAGGGTAGAAAACATTCAGTACTTC; CDR3aa: CASSVDRVENIQYF
j_gene: TRBJ2-7; v_gene: TRBV6-2/TRBV6-3; abundance: many; d_gene: TRBD2; CDR3nt: TGTGCCAGCTGCGGACTAGCAAGGGTCTACGAGCAGTACTTC; CDR3aa: CASCGLARVYEQYF
j_gene: TRBJ1-6; v_gene: TRBV10-3; abundance: NA; d_gene: TRBD1; CDR3nt: TGTGCCATCAGCCAAGACAGGGGGTTAGAATCACCCCTCCACTTT; CDR3aa: CAISQDRGLESPLHF
j_gene: TRBJ2-1; v_gene: TRBV7-9; abundance: many; d_gene: TRBD2; CDR3nt: TGTGCCAGCAGCTTTGGACTAGCGGGTGTGGATGAGCAGTTCTTC; CDR3aa: CASSFGLAGVDEQFF
j_gene: TRBJ1-6; v_gene: TRBV20-1; abundance: NA; d_gene: NA; CDR3nt: TGCAGTGCTTACAGGGCTATTTCCCCCCTCCTCCCCCTCCACTTT; CDR3aa: CSAYRAISPLLPLHF
j_gene: TRBJ2-3; v_gene: TRBV2; abundance: many; d_gene: TRBD2; CDR3nt: TGTGCCAGCAGGAGGACTAGCGGCACAGATACGCAGTATTTT; CDR3aa: CASRRTSGTDTQYF
j_gene: TRBJ1-2; v_gene: TRBV20-1; abundance: NA; d_gene: TRBD1; CDR3nt: TGCAGTGCTACCACAGGGGGCAGTGGCTACACCTTC; CDR3aa: CSATTGGSGYTF
j_gene: TRBJ1-3; v_gene: TRBV15; abundance: NA; d_gene: NA; CDR3nt: TGTGCCACCAGCAGAGATATGGGTAACGGAAACACCATATATTTT; CDR3aa: CATSRDMGNGNTIYF
j_gene: TRBJ1-5; v_gene: TRBV20-1; abundance: NA; d_gene: NA; CDR3nt: TGCAGTGCTAGAGATGGGGGACGCCCCGTGCATTTT; CDR3aa: CSARDGGRPVHF
j_gene: TRBJ2-5; v_gene: TRBV10-3; abundance: NA; d_gene: TRBD1; CDR3nt: TGTGCCATCAGTGCGGGGGACAGGCCTCGGGAGACCCAGTACTTC; CDR3aa: CAISAGDRPRETQYF
j_gene: TRBJ2-7; v_gene: TRBV5-1; abundance: NA; d_gene: NA; CDR3nt: TGTGCCAGCAGCGTAGGAGCGGACTCCTACGAGCAGTACTTC; CDR3aa: CASSVGADSYEQYF
j_gene: TRBJ1-3; v_gene: TRBV7-9; abundance: NA; d_gene: TRBD1; CDR3nt: TGTGCCAGCAGCTACCGGACAGGGGTGGGAAATTTT; CDR3aa: CASSYRTGVGNF
j_gene: TRBJ1-2; v_gene: TRBV30; abundance: many; d_gene: NA; CDR3nt: TGTGCCTGGAGTGTACCCGGGGGCTATGGCTACACCTTC; CDR3aa: CAWSVPGGYGYTF
j_gene: TRBJ2-3; v_gene: TRBV7-9; abundance: few; d_gene: NA; CDR3nt: TGTGCCAGCAGCTTAGCAGGGAAGAGCACAGATACGCAGTATTTT; CDR3aa: CASSLAGKSTDTQYF
j_gene: TRBJ2-1; v_gene: TRBV2; abundance: many; d_gene: NA; CDR3nt: TGTGCCAGCAGTATCCGGGACATAATATTTTACAATGAGCAGTTCTTC; CDR3aa: CASSIRDIIFYNEQFF
j_gene: TRBJ2-3; v_gene: TRBV7-8; abundance: few; d_gene: NA; CDR3nt: TGTGCCAGCAGCTATGGACAGATCTATCAGTATTTT; CDR3aa: CASSYGQIYQYF
j_gene: TRBJ2-5; v_gene: TRBV24-1; abundance: NA; d_gene: TRBD1; CDR3nt: TGTGCCACCAGTAGATACACCGGGACAGAAAAGCAAGAGACCCAGTACTTC; CDR3aa: CATSRYTGTEKQETQYF
j_gene: TRBJ1-6; v_gene: TRBV29-1; abundance: NA; d_gene: NA; CDR3nt: TGCAGCGCCCGGGACACCAATTCACCTCTCCACTTT; CDR3aa: CSARDTNSPLHF
j_gene: TRBJ2-5; v_gene: TRBV24-1; abundance: NA; d_gene: NA; CDR3nt: TGTGCCACCAGTGACCTCGGGGCCGGAGGAGAGACCCAGTACTTC; CDR3aa: CATSDLGAGGETQYF
j_gene: TRBJ2-7; v_gene: TRBV29-1; abundance: NA; d_gene: TRBD2; CDR3nt: TGCAGCGCCAAAAGCGGGACCTACGAGCAGTACTTC; CDR3aa: CSAKSGTYEQYF
j_gene: TRBJ2-1; v_gene: TRBV7-3; abundance: NA; d_gene: TRBD2; CDR3nt: TGTGCCAGCAGCTTAGGCGGGGGGACCTACAATGAGCAGTTCTTC; CDR3aa: CASSLGGGTYNEQFF
j_gene: TRBJ1-1; v_gene: TRBV2; abundance: NA; d_gene: NA; CDR3nt: TGTGCCAGCAGTGGTTTTGGAGGGGTGGCTGAAGCCTTCTTT; CDR3aa: CASSGFGGVAEAFF